These T cell receptor beta chains were read from a single sample in a study of cytomegalovirus exposure and HLA in healthy donors. Data came from immunoSEQ multiplex PCR; TCRdb stores just in-frame clones and leaves some out. The table records roughly 100,000 clones, 70% to 75% of them present only once. Sequencing used PBMCs. The source of these receptors is a man aged 40-55 years in good health and CMV-seronegative. Each CDR3 is given with its conserved first and last residue. Fields, in order: CDR3 length, V gene, clone size, D gene, J gene, CDR3 protein, CDR3 DNA. D genes are given only for firm matches. Clone size is given for some rows only: seen once, a few or many times, or a class if the clone is expanded.

>19|TRBV4-3|.|.|TRBJ2-3
CASSQDVRSSEGGTDTQYF
TGCGCCAGCAGCCAAGATGTTCGGAGTTCGGAGGGCGGAACAGATACGCAGTATTTT
>14|TRBV15|once|.|TRBJ1-1
CATSRGWGVPEAFF
TGTGCCACCAGCAGAGGCTGGGGGGTGCCTGAAGCTTTCTTT
>14|TRBV4-2|.|.|TRBJ1-1
CASSLQGPGTEAFF
TGTGCCAGCAGCCTACAGGGTCCGGGCACTGAAGCTTTCTTT
>16|TRBV5-1|.|TRBD2|TRBJ2-1
CASSPSSGGAHNEQFF
TGCGCCAGCAGCCCATCTAGCGGGGGGGCACACAATGAGCAGTTCTTC
>14|TRBV13|.|TRBD1|TRBJ1-6
CASSFGDRDSPLHF
TGTGCCAGCAGCTTTGGGGACAGGGATTCACCCCTCCACTTT
>16|TRBV4-1|few|TRBD1|TRBJ2-7
CASSQDDRTGGYEQYF
TGCGCCAGCAGCCAAGATGATCGGACAGGGGGGTACGAGCAGTACTTC
>13|TRBV7-6|.|.|TRBJ2-5
CASSYDRAGAQYF
TGTGCCAGCAGTTATGACCGTGCAGGGGCCCAGTACTTC
>20|TRBV4-2|once|TRBD1|TRBJ2-7
CASSPTHPGTGVLSAYEQYF
TGTGCCAGCAGCCCGACGCATCCCGGGACAGGGGTATTGTCTGCCTACGAGCAGTACTTC
>15|TRBV5-4|.|TRBD2|TRBJ2-1
CASSPQRGTYNEQFF
TGTGCCAGCAGCCCTCAGCGGGGAACCTACAATGAGCAGTTCTTC
>15|TRBV7-2|once|TRBD2|TRBJ2-7
CASSLGSGGVYEQYF
TGTGCCAGCAGCTTAGGAAGCGGGGGGGTTTACGAGCAGTACTTC
>13|TRBV29-1|.|TRBD2|TRBJ2-7
CSVVGLAAYEQYF
TGCAGCGTTGTGGGACTAGCGGCGTACGAGCAGTACTTC
>15|TRBV5-1|.|.|TRBJ2-5
CASSSHPGRDETQYF
TGCGCCAGCAGCTCGCACCCGGGGCGGGATGAGACCCAGTACTTC
>15|TRBV28|.|TRBD1|TRBJ1-1
CASSSNNRGDAEAFF
TGTGCCAGCAGTTCAAACAACAGGGGGGATGCTGAAGCTTTCTTT
>16|TRBV10-3|.|.|TRBJ2-5
CAIRGGLLGQQETQYF
TGTGCCATCAGGGGCGGGCTATTAGGGCAGCAAGAGACCCAGTACTTC
>14|TRBV14|.|.|TRBJ1-1
CASSQEGWGRMAFF
TGTGCCAGCAGCCAAGAGGGGTGGGGGCGCATGGCTTTCTTT
>13|TRBV4-1|.|.|TRBJ1-2
CASSQASSYGYTF
TGCGCCAGCAGCCAAGCGAGTTCCTATGGCTACACCTTC
>21|TRBV28|.|TRBD1|TRBJ2-1
CASSLRMGTGELSRPYNEQFF
TGTGCCAGCAGTCTTCGAATGGGGACAGGGGAATTAAGTCGCCCGTACAATGAGCAGTTCTTC
>11|TRBV13|.|.|TRBJ2-4
CASSLKNIQYF
TGTGCCAGCAGCCTAAAAAACATTCAGTACTTC
>15|TRBV9|.|TRBD2|TRBJ2-1
CASSVRTSGTAEQFF
TGTGCCAGCAGCGTCCGGACTAGCGGAACGGCTGAGCAGTTCTTC
>16|TRBV23-1|.|.|TRBJ1-5
CASSQCSGVGNQPQHF
TGCGCCAGCAGTCAATGTTCCGGGGTCGGCAATCAGCCCCAGCATTTT
>16|TRBV14|.|TRBD2|TRBJ2-1
CASSHRLGTTYNEQFF
TGTGCCAGCAGCCATCGTTTGGGGACTACCTACAATGAGCAGTTCTTC
>15|TRBV6-6|.|.|TRBJ1-3
CASRLRGRGGNTIYF
TGTGCCAGCAGGTTGCGGGGAAGAGGAGGAAACACCATATATTTT
>12|TRBV5-4|.|.|TRBJ1-5
CASSKEGEPQHF
TGTGCCAGCAGCAAAGAGGGGGAGCCCCAGCATTTT
>13|TRBV30|.|.|TRBJ1-4
CAWRRDQDEKLFF
TGTGCCTGGAGGCGGGATCAGGATGAAAAACTGTTTTTT
>13|TRBV1|.|.|TRBJ2-7
CTSSQGSPYEQYF
TGCACCAGCAGCCAGGGGAGCCCCTACGAGCAGTACTTC
>15|TRBV6-5|.|.|TRBJ2-1
CASSYELPTYNEQFF
TGTGCCAGCAGTTACGAACTCCCCACTTACAATGAGCAGTTCTTC
>16|TRBV4-2|.|TRBD2|TRBJ2-1
CASSQEGGSSYNEQFF
TGTGCCAGCAGCCAAGAGGGAGGGAGCTCCTACAATGAGCAGTTCTTC
>11|TRBV20-1|.|.|TRBJ2-7
CSASSVYEQYF
TGCAGTGCTAGTAGCGTCTACGAGCAGTACTTC
>16|TRBV6-1|.|.|TRBJ1-4
CASSEVLRGTNEKLFF
TGTGCCAGCAGTGAAGTTTTGAGGGGGACTAATGAAAAACTGTTTTTT
>13|TRBV18|once|.|TRBJ1-3
CASSPYSGNTIYF
TGTGCCAGCTCCCCTTACTCTGGAAACACCATATATTTT
>14|TRBV7-9|few|TRBD2|TRBJ2-5
CASSLVASGETQYF
TGTGCCAGCAGCTTAGTGGCTAGCGGAGAGACCCAGTACTTC
>16|TRBV6-5|.|TRBD2|TRBJ2-2
CASSYEGGGGRQELFF
TGTGCCAGCAGTTACGAGGGCGGGGGGGGACGGCAGGAGCTGTTTTTT
>15|TRBV6-5|.|TRBD2|TRBJ2-7
CASSYLAGSSYEQYF
TGTGCCAGCAGTTATCTAGCGGGAAGCTCCTACGAGCAGTACTTC
>13|TRBV11-3|.|.|TRBJ2-1
CASSLEAFHEQFF
TGTGCCAGCAGCTTAGAAGCTTTCCATGAGCAGTTCTTC